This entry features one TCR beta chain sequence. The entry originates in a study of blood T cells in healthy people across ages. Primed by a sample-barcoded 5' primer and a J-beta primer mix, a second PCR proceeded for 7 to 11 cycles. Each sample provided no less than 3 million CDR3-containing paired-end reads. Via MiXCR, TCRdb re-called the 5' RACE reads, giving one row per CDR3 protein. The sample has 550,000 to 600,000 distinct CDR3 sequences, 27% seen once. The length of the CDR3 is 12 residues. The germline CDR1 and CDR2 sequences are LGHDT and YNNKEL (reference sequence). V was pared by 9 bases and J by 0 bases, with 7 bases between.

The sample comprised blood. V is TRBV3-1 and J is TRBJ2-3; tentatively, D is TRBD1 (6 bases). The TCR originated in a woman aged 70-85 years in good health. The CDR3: CARQGSTDTQYF. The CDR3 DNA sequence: TGTGCCAGGCAGGGGAGCACAGATACGCAGTATTTT.